This TCR beta chain was sequenced during a study of OX40 agonist ivuxolimab in advanced cancers. Background on the study: Patients received ivuxolimab, an intravenous treatment, every 2 weeks at 0.01 to 10 mg/kg.

Exclusion applied to patients with autoimmune disease history or systemic immunosuppression. From germline, CDR1 is MDHEN and CDR2 SYDVKM. The CDR3 loop spans 13 amino acids. The V end lost 6 bases, the J end lost 0 bases, and 6 bases lay between the germline ends. The data were produced by immunoSEQ multiplex PCR, yet TCRdb's version contains in-frame clones alone and is incomplete. The repertoire consists of fewer than 55,000 clones, with approximately 87% occurring once and the leading ten covering more than 1.5%. The study, taken as a whole, reports: Expanded clones were, on average, more numerous among CD8+ T cells than CD4+. Among the nonresponders, some also had low normalized T-cell clonal expansion.

Concerning this clone: What it binds is not known.

The source is an adult with an advanced solid tumor such as melanoma, head and neck, liver or kidney cancer. The sequencing used CD4+ or CD8+ T cells sorted from blood, collected in a trial of the OX40 agonist ivuxolimab. The chain recombines TRBV28 with TRBJ1-5; D is unclear. The CDR3 nucleotides are TGTGCCAGCAGCCAGCCTAGCAATCAGCCCCAGCATTTT. Residues: CASSQPSNQPQHF.